Each of the 10 T cell receptor beta chains below was sequenced from the same sample in a study of cytomegalovirus exposure and HLA in healthy donors. Sequencing was performed with immunoSEQ multiplex PCR; in TCRdb, only in-frame clones are kept and a portion is missing. Of fewer than 150,000 clones in the sample, approximately 82% were seen once. The sequenced material came from PBMCs. These receptor sequences come from a young man in good health and CMV-seropositive.

This clone has only one observation. The rearrangement joins TRBV11-2 to TRBJ2-7; the D gene is possibly TRBD2 (5 bases). CDR1 SGHAT and CDR2 FQNNGV come from the germline V gene. Trimming stripped 5 bases from V and 1 base from J, with 9 bases between. The CDR3 has 13 residues. The CDR3 here is CASSRGQSYEQYF. CDR3 coding DNA: TGTGCCAGCAGCCGAGGGCAGTCCTACGAGCAGTACTTC.

The chain carries TRBV2 and TRBJ2-4; D might be TRBD1 (6 bases). Germline V gene lookup returns CDR1 SNHLY and CDR2 FYNNEI. The CDR3 loop spans 12 amino acids. The V gene lost 7 bases and the J gene lost 10 bases, with 14 bases spanning the gap. CDR3 loop: CASTVRQGIQYF. Here the CDR3 DNA reads TGTGCCAGCACCGTGAGGCAGGGGATTCAGTACTTC.

This chain joins TRBV5-1 and TRBJ1-2; tentatively, D is TRBD1 (6 bases). The germline CDR1 and CDR2 sequences are SGHRS and YFSETQ. Trimming removed 5 bases at V and 2 bases at J, with 19 bases between. The CDR3 has 16 residues. The CDR3 spells CASRTSPGTTNYGYTF. The CDR3 coding sequence is TGCGCCAGCAGGACCTCCCCCGGGACAACCAACTATGGCTACACCTTC.

This clone came up many times. The sample has other DNA sequences that encode this CDR3 too. The rearrangement links TRBV6-5 to TRBJ2-7; 8 bases agree with TRBD1. Germline loops: CDR1 MNHEY, CDR2 SVGAGI. J gave up 0 bases and V 6 bases, and 4 bases lay outside the gene matches. This CDR3 has 14 residues. The CDR3 region has the DNA TGTGCCAGCAGGGGGACAGGTTCCTCCTACGAGCAGTACTTC. Protein: CASRGTGSSYEQYF.

The chain joins TRBV7-6 to TRBJ1-1; D may be TRBD1 (5 bases). The V gene lost 1 base and the J gene lost 7 bases, with 7 bases spanning the gap. The CDR3 consists of 12 residues. Germline-derived CDR1 and CDR2 are SGHVS and FNYEAQ. Here the CDR3 reads CASSLGGSEAFF. The CDR3 DNA is TGTGCCAGCAGCTTAGGGGGCAGTGAAGCTTTCTTT.

This clone was counted only a few times. This chain joins TRBV9 and TRBJ1-1; TRBD1 agrees at 9 bases. This CDR3 contains 15 residues. Germline trimming cut 4 bases from V and 4 bases from J; bases unmatched to any gene: 8. The germline gives CDR1 SGDLS, CDR2 YYNGEE. CDR3 sequence reads: CASSPRGQGGTEAFF. CDR3 DNA: TGTGCCAGCAGCCCCCGGGGACAGGGTGGCACTGAAGCTTTCTTT.

The CDR3 sequence: CASSVGGPKRETQYF. In nucleotides, the CDR3 is TGTGCCAGCAGCGTAGGAGGCCCCAAACGGGAGACCCAGTACTTC. The genes are TRBV9 and TRBJ2-5; unclear D gene. Trimming shortened V by 0 bases and J by 5 bases, and 14 bases separated the two germline ends. In germline, CDR1 is SGDLS, CDR2 YYNGEE. The CDR3 has 15 amino acids.

The chain recombines TRBV30 with TRBJ2-2; 8 bases map to TRBD1. V shed 5 bases and J 4 bases; nucleotides not matched to a gene: 15. This CDR3 is 17 amino acids long. Germline CDR1 GTSNPN, CDR2 SVGIG (reference sequence). CDR3 sequence (DNA): TGTGCCTGGGTGCTGCAGGGGGCAATCGGGGGCACCGGGGAGCTGTTTTTT. This sequence encodes CAWVLQGAIGGTGELFF.

The chain couples TRBV7-2 to TRBJ1-2; the D gene is possibly TRBD1 (5 bases). The germline gives CDR1 SGHTA, CDR2 FQGNSA. There are 14 residues in the CDR3. V dropped 5 bases and J dropped 1 base, with 11 bases sitting between them. The CDR3 DNA is TGTGCCAGCAGCCCGGACACCTATAACTATGGCTACACCTTC. Translating it yields CASSPDTYNYGYTF.

The chain carries TRBV7-8 and TRBJ1-2; the D is unclear. V was shortened by 3 bases and J by 4 bases, with 12 bases between the two germline ends. The germline V gene has CDR1 SGHVS and CDR2 FQNEAQ. The CDR3 is made up of 14 amino acids. In DNA form, the CDR3 reads TGTGCCAGCAGCTTTGACGAGGGTTTCTATGGCTACACCTTC. Amino acid sequence: CASSFDEGFYGYTF.